This T cell receptor (beta chain) was identified during a study of shared clonotypes between healthy human individuals. The CDR3 spans 14 residues. The V and J ends lost 2 bases and 7 bases, in that order; junction bases with no gene match: 5. The V gene's germline CDR1 is SNHLY and CDR2 FYNNEI. Assay execution proceeded at the deep level. Assay used: immunoSEQ multiplex PCR; TCRdb lists only in-frame clones, some missing. The sample has a few hundred thousand clones; over 50% are singletons. The sample taken for sequencing was memory CD4+ T cells sorted from blood. As for subset: CD45RA-negative fraction. The TCR was taken from a man aged 30 to 45 in good health. The V and J genes are TRBV2 and TRBJ2-7; TRBD1 aligns across 10 bases. For the CDR3, the DNA is TGTGCCAGCAGTGAATTAGGGACAGGGGATGAGCAGTACTTC. Its protein is CASSELGTGDEQYF.